The text below deals with one T cell receptor (beta chain). The antigen is unknown. The V gene end was trimmed by 7 bases and the J gene end by 0 bases; junction bases not matched to a gene: 18. The CDR3 covers 21 residues. The germline gives CDR1 MNHNS, CDR2 SASEGT. The data are from a study of blood T cells in healthy people across ages. A second about 7 to 11 cycle PCR used barcoded and J-beta primers. All samples gave at least 2.5 million CDR3-containing paired-end reads. TCRdb re-called the 5' RACE reads through MiXCR, storing one row per CDR3 protein. The repertoire holds 1.5 million to 2 million distinct CDR3 sequences, with approximately 30% as singletons. Study findings and constraints: Across the age range, TCR beta diversity per million T cells fell in a roughly linear way. Since the PBMCs were unsorted, naive and antigen-experienced cells could not be conclusively compared.

The rearrangement links TRBV6-1 to TRBJ2-1; 13 bases match TRBD2. What was sequenced was blood. The clonotype originates from a woman aged 25 to 39 in good health. The CDR3 here is CASTEISPGLAGAPSYNEQFF. Here the CDR3 DNA reads TGTGCCAGCACCGAAATCTCTCCAGGACTAGCGGGGGCCCCCTCCTACAATGAGCAGTTCTTC.